The rows below give T cell receptor beta chains drawn from one sample of a study of blood T cell repertoires in COVID-19. Generated by immunoSEQ multiplex PCR, the TCRdb table keeps only in-frame clones and is missing some. The table includes about 190,000 clones, 87% detected once. The sample comprised peripheral blood. The origin of the receptors is a man in his 60s with active or convalescent COVID-19. Both conserved end residues are part of each CDR3. A D gene is named only where the DNA matches it firmly. Part of the rows lack a size; the others show once, few, many or a class for expanded clones.

j_gene | abundance | v_gene | d_gene | CDR3nt | CDR3aa
TRBJ2-5 | NA | TRBV4-1 | NA | TGCGCCAGCAGCCCAGATACTTGGGAGACCCAGTACTTC | CASSPDTWETQYF
TRBJ2-2 | once | TRBV5-1 | NA | TGCGCCAGCAGCTTAACGGGACACCAGAACACCGGGGAGCTGTTTTTT | CASSLTGHQNTGELFF
TRBJ2-3 | NA | TRBV5-1 | TRBD2 | TGCGCCAGCAGCCGCGAGGGAGCGGGGGGCACAGATACGCAGTATTTT | CASSREGAGGTDTQYF
TRBJ2-7 | NA | TRBV5-1 | NA | TGCGCCAGCAGCACAGAGGGCTACGAGCAGTACTTC | CASSTEGYEQYF
TRBJ2-7 | NA | TRBV3-1/TRBV3-2 | NA | TGTGCCAGCAGCCAATCCCTTTCAGCGGGCTACGAGCAGTACTTC | CASSQSLSAGYEQYF
TRBJ2-1 | few | TRBV5-8 | TRBD2 | TGTGCCAGCAGTCTCGGGACTAGCGGCTACAATGAGCAGTTCTTC | CASSLGTSGYNEQFF
TRBJ1-1 | few | TRBV11-3 | NA | TGTGCCAGCAGCTTACAGGTGGGCACTGAAGCTTTCTTT | CASSLQVGTEAFF
TRBJ2-1 | NA | TRBV10-3 | NA | TGTGCCATCAGTGAGAGCGGTTACTACAATGAGCAGTTCTTC | CAISESGYYNEQFF
TRBJ2-3 | NA | TRBV7-9 | TRBD1 | TGTGCCAGCAGCTTACCCCCCAGGACAGGAGCTGGCACAGATACGCAGTATTTT | CASSLPPRTGAGTDTQYF
TRBJ1-2 | few | TRBV5-1 | NA | TGCGCCAGCAGCTTTTTGGGTGGTGTTTCTGGGCAGTATGGCTACACCTTC | CASSFLGGVSGQYGYTF
TRBJ1-1 | NA | TRBV7-6 | NA | TGTGCCAGCAGCTTAGAGGGGAGGCGGGGGGACACTGAAGCTTTCTTT | CASSLEGRRGDTEAFF
TRBJ2-5 | NA | TRBV6-5 | TRBD2 | TGTGCCAGCAGATCCGGGACTAGGTGGGAGACCCAGTACTTC | CASRSGTRWETQYF
TRBJ1-4 | NA | TRBV4-1 | TRBD1 | TGCGCCAGCAGCCGCCCCGGGACAGGGAACCCCAATAATCGGGAAAAACTGTTTTTT | CASSRPGTGNPNNREKLFF
TRBJ1-1 | NA | TRBV28 | NA | TGTGCCAGCAGTTTTTTGGGGGCTACCACTGAAGCTTTCTTT | CASSFLGATTEAFF
TRBJ1-5 | NA | TRBV9 | NA | TGTGCCAGCAGCGCGGACACGGGCAATCAGCCCCAGCATTTT | CASSADTGNQPQHF
TRBJ1-3 | NA | TRBV18 | TRBD1 | TGTGCCAGCTCACCATCACAGGGGACCTCTGGAAACACCATATATTTT | CASSPSQGTSGNTIYF
TRBJ1-1 | NA | TRBV4-1 | TRBD1 | TGCGCCAGCAGACAGGGGGCGGACACTGAAGCTTTCTTT | CASRQGADTEAFF